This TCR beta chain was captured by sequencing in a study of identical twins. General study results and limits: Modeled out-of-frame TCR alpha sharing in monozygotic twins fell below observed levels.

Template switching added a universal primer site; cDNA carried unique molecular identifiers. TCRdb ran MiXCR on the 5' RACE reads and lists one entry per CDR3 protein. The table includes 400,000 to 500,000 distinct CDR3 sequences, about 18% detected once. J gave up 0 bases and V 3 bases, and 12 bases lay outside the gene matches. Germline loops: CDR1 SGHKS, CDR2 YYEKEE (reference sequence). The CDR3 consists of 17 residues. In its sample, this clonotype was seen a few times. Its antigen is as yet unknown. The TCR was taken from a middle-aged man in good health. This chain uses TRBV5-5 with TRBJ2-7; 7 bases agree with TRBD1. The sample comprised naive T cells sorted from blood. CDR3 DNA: TGTGCCAGCAGCTCTCTGCCTCCGGGACAGCGCTCCTACGAGCAGTACTTC. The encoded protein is CASSSLPPGQRSYEQYF.